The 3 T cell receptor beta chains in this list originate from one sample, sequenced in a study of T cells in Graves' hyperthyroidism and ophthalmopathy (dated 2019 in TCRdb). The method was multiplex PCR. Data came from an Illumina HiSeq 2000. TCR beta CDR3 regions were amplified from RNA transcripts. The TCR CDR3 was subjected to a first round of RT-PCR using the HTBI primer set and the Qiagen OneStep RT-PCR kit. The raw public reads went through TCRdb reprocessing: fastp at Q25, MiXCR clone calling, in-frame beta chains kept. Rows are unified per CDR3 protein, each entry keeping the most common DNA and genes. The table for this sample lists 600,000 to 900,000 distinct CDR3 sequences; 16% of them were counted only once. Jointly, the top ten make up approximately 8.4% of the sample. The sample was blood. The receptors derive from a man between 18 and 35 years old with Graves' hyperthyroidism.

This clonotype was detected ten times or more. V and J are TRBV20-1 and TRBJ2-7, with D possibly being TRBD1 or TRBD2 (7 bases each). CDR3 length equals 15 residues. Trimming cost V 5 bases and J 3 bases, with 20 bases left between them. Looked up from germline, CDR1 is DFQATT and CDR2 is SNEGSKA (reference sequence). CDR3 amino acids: CSARQGGGSLYEQYF. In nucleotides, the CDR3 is TGCAGTGCTCGGCAGGGGGGCGGGAGTCTCTACGAGCAGTACTTC.

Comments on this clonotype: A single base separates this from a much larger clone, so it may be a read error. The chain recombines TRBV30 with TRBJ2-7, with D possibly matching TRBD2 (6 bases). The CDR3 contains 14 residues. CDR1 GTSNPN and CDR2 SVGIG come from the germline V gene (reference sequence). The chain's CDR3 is CARSGGRTLYEQYF. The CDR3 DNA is TGTGCCCGGAGTGGAGGGAGGACCCTCTACGAGCAGTACTTC. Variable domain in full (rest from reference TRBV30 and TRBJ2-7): SQTIHQWPATLVQPVGSPLSLECTVEGTSNPNLYWYRQAAGRGLQLLFYSVGIGQISSEVPQNLSASRPQDRQFILSSKKLLLSDSGFYLCARSGGRTLYEQYFGPGTRLTVT.

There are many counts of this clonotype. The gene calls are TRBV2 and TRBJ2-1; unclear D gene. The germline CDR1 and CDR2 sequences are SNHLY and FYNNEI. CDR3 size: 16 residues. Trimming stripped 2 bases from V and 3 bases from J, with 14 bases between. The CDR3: CASSESPTKIYNEQFF. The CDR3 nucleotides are TGTGCCAGCAGTGAATCACCCACGAAGATCTACAATGAGCAGTTCTTC.